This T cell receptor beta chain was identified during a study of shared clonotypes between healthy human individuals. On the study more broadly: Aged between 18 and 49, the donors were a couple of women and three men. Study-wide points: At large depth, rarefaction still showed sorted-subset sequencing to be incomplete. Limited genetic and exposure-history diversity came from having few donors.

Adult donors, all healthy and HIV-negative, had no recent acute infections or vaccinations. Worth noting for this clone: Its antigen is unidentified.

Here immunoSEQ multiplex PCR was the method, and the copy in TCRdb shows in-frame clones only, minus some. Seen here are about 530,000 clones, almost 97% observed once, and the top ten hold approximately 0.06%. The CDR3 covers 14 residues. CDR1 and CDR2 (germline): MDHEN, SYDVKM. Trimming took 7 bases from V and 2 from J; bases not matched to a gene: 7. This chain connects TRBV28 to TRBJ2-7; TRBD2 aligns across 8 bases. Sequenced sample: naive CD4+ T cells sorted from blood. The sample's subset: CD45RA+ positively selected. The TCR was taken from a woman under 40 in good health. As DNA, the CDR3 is TGTGCCAGCATCAACCCCGGGGGGGCCTACGAGCAGTACTTC. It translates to CASINPGGAYEQYF.